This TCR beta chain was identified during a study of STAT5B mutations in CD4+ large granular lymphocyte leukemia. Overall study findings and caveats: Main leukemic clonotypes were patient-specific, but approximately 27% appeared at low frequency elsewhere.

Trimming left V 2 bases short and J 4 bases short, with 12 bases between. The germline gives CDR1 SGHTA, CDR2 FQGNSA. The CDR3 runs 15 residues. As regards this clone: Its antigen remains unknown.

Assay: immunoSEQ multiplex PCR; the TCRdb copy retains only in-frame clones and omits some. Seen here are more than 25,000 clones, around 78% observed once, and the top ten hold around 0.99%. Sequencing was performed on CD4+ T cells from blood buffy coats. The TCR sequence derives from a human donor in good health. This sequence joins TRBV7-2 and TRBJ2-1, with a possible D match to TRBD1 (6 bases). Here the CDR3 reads CASSLQGGRYNEQFF. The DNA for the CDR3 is TGTGCCAGCAGCTTACAAGGGGGTAGATACAATGAGCAGTTCTTC.